Shown below are 27 T cell receptor beta chains from a single sample sequenced in a study of CD8 T cells in Susac syndrome. cDNA came from around 0.5 to 1 ug RNA primed by random hexamers. TCRdb reanalysed the immunoSEQ multiplex PCR reads using MiXCR and keeps one entry per CDR3 protein. This table holds more than 130,000 distinct CDR3 sequences, around 94% found once. Specimen: CD8+ T cells from PBMCs. The receptors stem from a human donor in good health.

The chain recombines TRBV7-9 with TRBJ2-7; TRBD1 agrees at 10 bases. Per the germline V gene, CDR1 is SEHNR and CDR2 is FQNEAQ (reference sequence). The V segment lost 3 bases and the J segment 7 bases; nucleotides outside the gene matches: 6. This CDR3 contains 14 residues. In nucleotides, the CDR3 is TGTGCCAGCAGCTTGGGACAGGGGCAAGAAGAGCAGTACTTC. Its translation is CASSLGQGQEEQYF.

This chain connects TRBV24-1 to TRBJ2-1, with 11 nucleotides matching TRBD1. The CDR3 length is 16 residues. Germline values: CDR1 KGHDR, CDR2 SFDVKD. Trimming cost V 1 base and J 8 bases; bases outside gene matches: 6. The CDR3 region is CATSDFGQGALDEQFF. DNA of the CDR3: TGTGCCACCAGTGATTTCGGACAGGGGGCATTGGATGAGCAGTTCTTC.

The chain employs TRBV24-1 and TRBJ2-2; 7 bases agree with TRBD2. Germline CDR1 KGHDR, CDR2 SFDVKD. This CDR3 contains 17 residues. Trimming cost V 4 bases and J 3 bases; bases outside gene matches: 10. CDR3 sequence (DNA): TGTGCCACCAGTGACCGGGGACTATCGAGTGACACCGGGGAGCTGTTTTTT. This gives the protein CATSDRGLSSDTGELFF.

This clonotype was picked up one time. The chain has TRBV9 and TRBJ2-3, with D perhaps TRBD1 or TRBD2 (6 bases each). The V gene lost 3 bases and the J gene lost 5 bases, with 19 bases spanning the gap. CDR3 length: 16 amino acids. The germline CDR1 and CDR2 sequences are SGDLS and YYNGEE. CDR3 in amino acids: CASSGGVPAGQDTQYF. In DNA, the CDR3 is TGTGCCAGCAGCGGAGGAGTTCCGGCGGGACAAGATACGCAGTATTTT.

The chain links TRBV29-1 to TRBJ2-6, with a tentative D call TRBD1 (6 bases). This CDR3 spans 15 amino acids. V dropped 5 bases and J dropped 2 bases, with 13 bases sitting between them. Germline CDR1 and CDR2: SQVTM and ANQGSEA. CDR3 bases: TGCAGCGTTTTTACAGGGCTAACTGGGGCCAACGTCCTGACTTTC. Its protein product is CSVFTGLTGANVLTF.

The chain is built from TRBV4-1 and TRBJ1-1; D possibly corresponds to TRBD1 (5 bases). Germline CDR1 is MGHRA and CDR2 is YSYEKL. The length of the CDR3 is 14 residues. V lost 3 bases and J 5 bases, leaving 13 bases between the germline ends. The CDR3 sequence is CASSHVTQGTEAFF. As DNA, the CDR3 is TGCGCCAGCAGCCACGTAACTCAGGGTACTGAAGCTTTCTTT.

The chain employs TRBV6-2 or TRBV6-3 and TRBJ2-1, with D perhaps matching TRBD2 (5 bases). CDR1 MNHEY and CDR2 SVGEGT come from the germline V gene. V gave up 0 bases and J gave up 7 bases, with 13 bases separating them. The CDR3 runs to 15 residues. Here the CDR3 reads CASSYSILGVNEQFF. For the CDR3, the DNA is TGTGCCAGCAGTTACTCGATACTAGGAGTGAATGAGCAGTTCTTC.

V usage is TRBV27 and J usage is TRBJ2-7; TRBD1 aligns across 7 bases. Losses at the gene ends were 4 bases for V and 5 bases for J; bases not matched to a gene: 8. The germline V gene encodes CDR1 MNHEY and CDR2 SMNVEV (reference sequence). This CDR3 contains 14 residues. CDR3 nucleotide sequence: TGTGCCAGCAGTTCGAAACAGGGGTACCACGAGCAGTACTTC. This encodes CASSSKQGYHEQYF.

V usage is TRBV7-9 and J usage is TRBJ2-1; the match to TRBD2 covers 9 bases. Germline CDR1 is SEHNR and CDR2 is FQNEAQ (reference sequence). This CDR3 has 15 amino acids. After removal of 0 bases from V and 7 bases from J, the junction contained 4 bases not matched to a gene. CDR3: CASSLAGLAANEQFF. DNA for the CDR3: TGTGCCAGCAGCTTAGCGGGACTAGCTGCGAATGAGCAGTTCTTC.

The table lists this clonotype with a count of one. The V call is TRBV7-7, the J call TRBJ2-3; a possible D gene is TRBD2 (5 bases). The CDR3 length is 15 residues. The germline V gene encodes CDR1 SSHAT and CDR2 FNYEAQ (reference sequence). Trimming pared 0 bases from V and 5 bases from J, leaving 12 bases between. CDR3 nucleotides: TGTGCCAGCAGCTTAGCTGCCGGAGGAGTAGATACGCAGTATTTT. This gives the protein CASSLAAGGVDTQYF.

The chain links TRBV27 to TRBJ2-1, with TRBD2 matching 13 bases. Germline V gene sequence: CDR1 MNHEY, CDR2 SMNVEV (reference sequence). The trim removed 5 bases at V and 5 bases at J, leaving 6 bases unmatched. CDR3 size: 16 residues. CDR3 in amino acids: CASSLGTSGDHNEQFF. In nucleotides, the CDR3 is TGTGCCAGCAGTCTTGGGACTAGCGGGGACCACAATGAGCAGTTCTTC.

The chain combines TRBV12-3 or TRBV12-4 with TRBJ2-7; TRBD2 might be the D (6 bases). This CDR3 contains 15 residues. The ends were cut back, 3 bases at V and 3 bases at J, with 15 bases in the middle. This chain's CDR3 is CASSFTSSAFYEQYF. In DNA, the CDR3 is TGTGCCAGCAGTTTTACCTCTAGCGCCTTCTACGAGCAGTACTTC.

The chain uses TRBV9 and TRBJ1-4; D gene uncertain. CDR3 length: 15 amino acids. The V end was cut by 4 bases, the J end by 4 bases, with 14 bases between. CDR1 and CDR2 from the germline V gene are SGDLS and YYNGEE. The CDR3 here is CASSPSDQINEKLFF. The CDR3 region has the DNA TGTGCCAGCAGCCCATCGGACCAAATTAATGAAAAACTGTTTTTT.

The table lists this clonotype with a count of one. The chain joins TRBV29-1 to TRBJ2-2, with 9 bases identical to TRBD2. This CDR3 region has 13 residues. The trim removed 6 bases at V and 7 bases at J, leaving 6 bases unmatched. Germline V gene data show CDR1 as SQVTM and CDR2 as ANQGSEA. CDR3 bases: TGCAGCGTGGGACTAGCTTGGGACGGGGAGCTGTTTTTT. Protein sequence: CSVGLAWDGELFF.

The chain uses TRBV20-1 and TRBJ2-7; maybe TRBD2 (6 bases). Trimming left V 6 bases short and J 3 bases short, with 12 bases between. CDR1 and CDR2 (germline): DFQATT, SNEGSKA (reference sequence). CDR3 length equals 12 residues. The CDR3 DNA sequence: TGCAGTGCCAGGGACTTCGGCTACGAGCAGTACTTC. This gives the protein CSARDFGYEQYF.

J is TRBJ1-1 and V is TRBV28; D is ambiguous. The V gene's germline CDR1 is MDHEN and CDR2 SYDVKM. Trimming shortened V by 4 bases and J by 4 bases, and 7 bases separated the two germline ends. CDR3 length equals 12 residues. CDR3 sequence: CASSSEGTEAFF. The DNA for the CDR3 is TGTGCCAGCAGTTCCGAGGGCACTGAAGCTTTCTTT.

The V and J genes are TRBV28 and TRBJ1-1, with a weak D call TRBD1 (5 bases). The CDR3 extends over 12 amino acids. Looked up from germline, CDR1 is MDHEN and CDR2 is SYDVKM. The V end was cut by 6 bases, the J end by 5 bases, with 10 bases between. CDR3 sequence: CASSAGGTEAFF. CDR3 sequence (DNA): TGTGCCAGCAGCGCCGGGGGGACTGAAGCTTTCTTT.

The chain carries TRBV20-1 and TRBJ2-7; possible D gene TRBD2, 6 bases. The CDR3 has 14 residues. V lost 6 bases and J lost 3, with 18 bases in between. The germline V gene has CDR1 DFQATT and CDR2 SNEGSKA (reference sequence). The CDR3 region has the DNA TGCAGTGCCCCGAGCCTAGCGATTAACTACGAGCAGTACTTC. Protein: CSAPSLAINYEQYF.

This chain links TRBV28 with TRBJ1-2, with 7 bases fitting TRBD1. The junction had 9 bases not matched to a gene; V was cut back by 8 bases and J by 6 bases. Germline V lookup: CDR1 MDHEN, CDR2 SYDVKM. This CDR3 is built from 13 residues. The CDR3 region has the DNA TGTGCCAGCCAATACAGGGGTCGGGATGGCTACACCTTC. As protein: CASQYRGRDGYTF.

V gene TRBV7-2 combines with J gene TRBJ2-3, with TRBD2 matching 7 bases. The V and J ends lost 6 bases and 5 bases, in that order; junction bases with no gene match: 8. CDR1 and CDR2 (germline): SGHTA, FQGNSA. The CDR3 spans 14 residues. The CDR3 here is CASRSAGVIDTQYF. DNA for the CDR3: TGTGCCAGCAGATCGGCGGGAGTGATAGATACGCAGTATTTT.

The chain's CDR3 is CASSQDQASGRTRQFF. The CDR3 region has the DNA TGCGCCAGCAGCCAGGACCAGGCTAGCGGGAGGACCAGGCAGTTCTTC. The genes are TRBV4-1 and TRBJ2-1, with TRBD2 identical over 11 bases. This CDR3 comprises 16 residues. The V gene end was trimmed by 3 bases and the J gene end by 12 bases; junction bases not matched to a gene: 13. CDR1 and CDR2 from the germline V gene are MGHRA and YSYEKL.

The J gene is TRBJ2-3, the V gene TRBV2; TRBD1 aligns across 9 bases. CDR3 length: 15 amino acids. The germline CDR1 and CDR2 sequences are SNHLY and FYNNEI. V was pared by 3 bases and J by 2 bases, with 3 bases of the junction left unmatched. CDR3 amino acids: CASSEGQGHTDTQYF. CDR3 nucleotides: TGTGCCAGCAGTGAGGGACAGGGACACACAGATACGCAGTATTTT.

V and J are TRBV20-1 and TRBJ2-1, with TRBD2 matching over 7 bases. The germline V gene encodes CDR1 DFQATT and CDR2 SNEGSKA (reference sequence). V trimming: 0 bases; J trimming: 5 bases; junction bases outside the gene matches: 7. The CDR3 runs to 15 residues. The CDR3 DNA follows: TGCAGTGCTAGAGACTTGACTAGCCCTCACAATGAGCAGTTCTTC. Amino acids: CSARDLTSPHNEQFF.

The genes are TRBV6-1 and TRBJ2-5, with 10 positions matching TRBD2. The CDR3 is 14 amino acids. J gave up 5 bases and V 4 bases, and 4 bases lay outside the gene matches. Germline V gene data show CDR1 as MNHNS and CDR2 as SASEGT. Here the CDR3 reads CASSGTSGGETQYF. The DNA for the CDR3 is TGTGCCAGCAGTGGGACTAGCGGAGGTGAGACCCAGTACTTC.

The chain couples TRBV18 to TRBJ1-2; unclear D gene. Trimming stripped 0 bases from V and 8 bases from J, with 13 bases between. From germline, CDR1 is KGHSH and CDR2 LQKENI. The CDR3 covers 14 residues. The CDR3 region has the DNA TGTGCCAGCTCACCACCGGAAGGCTTTGAAGGCTACACCTTC. Translated, it gives CASSPPEGFEGYTF.

The chain is built from TRBV3-1 and TRBJ2-3; TRBD1 might be the D (6 bases). Germline V gene sequence: CDR1 LGHDT, CDR2 YNNKEL (reference sequence). V gave up 6 bases and J gave up 1 base, with 11 bases separating them. The CDR3 contains 14 residues. The CDR3 DNA reads as TGTGCCAGCAGTCTGCGACAGGGCACAGATACGCAGTATTTT. The encoded protein is CASSLRQGTDTQYF.

The rearrangement links TRBV23-1 to TRBJ1-5, with D maybe TRBD1 (6 bases). TRBV23-1 is reported as an ORF; its role is uncertain. V shed 5 bases and J shed 0 bases, with 11 bases lying between them. The CDR3 consists of 15 residues. The CDR3 bases are TGCGCCAGCAGTAGGGGGATGTATAGCAATCAGCCCCAGCATTTT. Amino acid sequence: CASSRGMYSNQPQHF.